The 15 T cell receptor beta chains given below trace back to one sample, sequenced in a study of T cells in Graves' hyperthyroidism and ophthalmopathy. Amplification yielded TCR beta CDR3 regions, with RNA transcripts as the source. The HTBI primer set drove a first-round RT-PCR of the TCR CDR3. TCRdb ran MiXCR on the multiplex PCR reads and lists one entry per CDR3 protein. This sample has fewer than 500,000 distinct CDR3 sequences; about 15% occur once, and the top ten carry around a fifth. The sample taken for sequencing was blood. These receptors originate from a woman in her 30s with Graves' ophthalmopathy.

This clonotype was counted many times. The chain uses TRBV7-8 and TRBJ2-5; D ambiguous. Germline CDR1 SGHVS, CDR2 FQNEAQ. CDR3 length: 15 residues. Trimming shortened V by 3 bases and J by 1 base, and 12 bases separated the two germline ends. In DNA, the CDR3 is TGTGCCAGCAGCTTGACTGAGTGGGTCCAAGAGACCCAGTACTTC. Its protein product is CASSLTEWVQETQYF.

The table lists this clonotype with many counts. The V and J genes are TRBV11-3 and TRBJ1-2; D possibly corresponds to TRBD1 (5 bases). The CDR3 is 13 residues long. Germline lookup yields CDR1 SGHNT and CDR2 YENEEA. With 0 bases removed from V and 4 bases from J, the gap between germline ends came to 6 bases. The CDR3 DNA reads TGTGCCAGCAGCTTAGACGGGGGCTATGGCTACACCTTC. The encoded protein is CASSLDGGYGYTF.

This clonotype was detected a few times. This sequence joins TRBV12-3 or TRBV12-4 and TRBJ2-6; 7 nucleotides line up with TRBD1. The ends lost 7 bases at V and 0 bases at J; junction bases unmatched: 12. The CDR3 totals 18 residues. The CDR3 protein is CASIDLVTGVSGANVLTF. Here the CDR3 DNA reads TGTGCCAGCATTGATTTAGTTACAGGGGTCTCTGGGGCCAACGTCCTGACTTTC.

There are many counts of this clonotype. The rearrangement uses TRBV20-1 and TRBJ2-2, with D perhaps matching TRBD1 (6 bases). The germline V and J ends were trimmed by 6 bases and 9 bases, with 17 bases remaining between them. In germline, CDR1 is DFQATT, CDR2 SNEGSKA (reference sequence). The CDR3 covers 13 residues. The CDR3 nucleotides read TGCAGTGCAGAGATTGGACAGTCCCGGGAGCTGTTTTTT. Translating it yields CSAEIGQSRELFF.

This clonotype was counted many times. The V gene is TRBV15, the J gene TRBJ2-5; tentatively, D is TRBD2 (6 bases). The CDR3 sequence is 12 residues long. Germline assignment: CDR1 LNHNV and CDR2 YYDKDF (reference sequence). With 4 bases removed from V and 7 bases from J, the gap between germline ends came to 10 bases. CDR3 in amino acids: CATSIDGGTQYF. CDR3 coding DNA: TGTGCCACCAGCATCGACGGGGGGACCCAGTACTTC.

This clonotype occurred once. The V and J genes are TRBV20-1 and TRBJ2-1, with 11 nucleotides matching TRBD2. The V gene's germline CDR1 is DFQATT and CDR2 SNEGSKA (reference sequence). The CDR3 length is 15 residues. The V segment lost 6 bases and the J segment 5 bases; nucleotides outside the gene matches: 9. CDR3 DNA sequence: TGCAGTGCGAGAATTCCGGGACTAGCGGACAATGAGCAGTTCTTC. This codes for CSARIPGLADNEQFF.

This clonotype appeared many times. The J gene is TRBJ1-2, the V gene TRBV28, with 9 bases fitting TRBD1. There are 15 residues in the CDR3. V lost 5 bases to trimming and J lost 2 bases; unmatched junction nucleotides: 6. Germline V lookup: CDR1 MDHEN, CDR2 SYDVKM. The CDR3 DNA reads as TGTGCCAGCAGTAAAGGACAGGGGATGAACTATGGCTACACCTTC. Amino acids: CASSKGQGMNYGYTF.

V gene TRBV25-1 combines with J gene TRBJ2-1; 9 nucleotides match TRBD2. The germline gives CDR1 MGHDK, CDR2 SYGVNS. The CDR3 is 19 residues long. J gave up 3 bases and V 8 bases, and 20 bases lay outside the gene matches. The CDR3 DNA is TGTGCCAGCTCCCAAATGCGGCGGGGGGGGCGAGGCTTCTACAATGAGCAGTTCTTC. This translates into CASSQMRRGGRGFYNEQFF.

For the CDR3, the DNA is TGTGCCAGTAGTATTAGCCAGTCCTACGAGCAGTACTTC. Its translation is CASSISQSYEQYF. The rearrangement links TRBV19 to TRBJ2-7, with D uncertain. CDR1 is LNHDA and CDR2 is SQIVND in the germline V gene (reference sequence). The CDR3 totals 13 residues. Trimming removed 3 bases from V and 1 base from J, with 7 bases in between. Based on the CDR3 plus reference TRBV19 and TRBJ2-7, the full variable domain is DGGITQSPKYLFRKEGQNVTLSCEQNLNHDAMYWYRQDPGQGLRLIYYSQIVNDFQKGDIAEGYSVSREKKESFPLTVTSAQKNPTAFYLCASSISQSYEQYFGPGTRLTVT.

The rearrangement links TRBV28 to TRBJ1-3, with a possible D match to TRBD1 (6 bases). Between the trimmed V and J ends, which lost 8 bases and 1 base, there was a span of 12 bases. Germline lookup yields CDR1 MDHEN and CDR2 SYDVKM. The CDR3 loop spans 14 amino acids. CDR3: CASEGGWSGNTIYF. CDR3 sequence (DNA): TGTGCCAGCGAAGGGGGATGGTCTGGAAACACCATATATTTT.

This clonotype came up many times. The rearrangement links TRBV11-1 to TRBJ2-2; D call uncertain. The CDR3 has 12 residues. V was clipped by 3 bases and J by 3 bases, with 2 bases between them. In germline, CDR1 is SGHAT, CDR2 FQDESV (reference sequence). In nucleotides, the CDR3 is TGTGCCAGCAGCTTTGACACCGGGGAGCTGTTTTTT. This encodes CASSFDTGELFF.

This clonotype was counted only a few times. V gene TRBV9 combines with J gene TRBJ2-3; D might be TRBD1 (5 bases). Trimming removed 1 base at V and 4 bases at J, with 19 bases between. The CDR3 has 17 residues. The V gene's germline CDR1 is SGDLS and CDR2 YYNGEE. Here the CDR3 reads CASSVTPRQPRADTQYF. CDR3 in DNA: TGTGCCAGCAGCGTAACTCCACGCCAGCCCAGGGCAGATACGCAGTATTTT.

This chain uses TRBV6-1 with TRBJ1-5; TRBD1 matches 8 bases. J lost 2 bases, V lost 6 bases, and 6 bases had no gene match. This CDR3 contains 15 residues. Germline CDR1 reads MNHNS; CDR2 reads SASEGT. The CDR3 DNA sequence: TGTGCCAGCAGGGTCGGACAGGGAGGCAATCAGCCCCAGCATTTT. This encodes CASRVGQGGNQPQHF.

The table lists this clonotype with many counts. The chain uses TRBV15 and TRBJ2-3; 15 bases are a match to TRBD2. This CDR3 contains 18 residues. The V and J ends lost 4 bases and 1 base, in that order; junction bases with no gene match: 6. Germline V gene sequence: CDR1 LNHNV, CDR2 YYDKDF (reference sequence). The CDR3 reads CATSKGLAGGPGTDTQYF. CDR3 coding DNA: TGTGCCACCAGCAAAGGACTAGCGGGGGGGCCAGGCACAGATACGCAGTATTTT.

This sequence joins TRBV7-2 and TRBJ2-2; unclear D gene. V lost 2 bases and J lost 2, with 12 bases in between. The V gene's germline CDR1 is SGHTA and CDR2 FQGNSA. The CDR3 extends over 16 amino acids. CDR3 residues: CASSLRLTVNTGELFF. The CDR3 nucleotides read TGTGCCAGCAGCTTAAGGTTAACGGTAAACACCGGGGAGCTGTTTTTT.